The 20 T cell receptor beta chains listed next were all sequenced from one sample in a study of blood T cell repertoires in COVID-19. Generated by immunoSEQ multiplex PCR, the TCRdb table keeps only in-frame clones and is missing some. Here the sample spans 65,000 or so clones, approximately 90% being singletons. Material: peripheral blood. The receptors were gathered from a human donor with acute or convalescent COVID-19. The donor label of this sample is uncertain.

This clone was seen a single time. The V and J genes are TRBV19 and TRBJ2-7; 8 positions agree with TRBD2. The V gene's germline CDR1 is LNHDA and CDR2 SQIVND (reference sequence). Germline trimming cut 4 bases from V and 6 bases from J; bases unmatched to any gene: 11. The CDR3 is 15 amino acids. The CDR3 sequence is CASSTKAGAPGEQYF. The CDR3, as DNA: TGTGCCAGTAGTACGAAAGCGGGGGCCCCCGGCGAGCAGTACTTC.

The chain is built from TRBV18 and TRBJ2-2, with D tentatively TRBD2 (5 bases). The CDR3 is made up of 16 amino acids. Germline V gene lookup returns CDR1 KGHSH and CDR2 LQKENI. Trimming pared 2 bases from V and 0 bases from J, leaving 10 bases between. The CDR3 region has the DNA TGTGCCAGCTCACCAGGCGCTAGCTCGAACACCGGGGAGCTGTTTTTT. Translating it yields CASSPGASSNTGELFF.

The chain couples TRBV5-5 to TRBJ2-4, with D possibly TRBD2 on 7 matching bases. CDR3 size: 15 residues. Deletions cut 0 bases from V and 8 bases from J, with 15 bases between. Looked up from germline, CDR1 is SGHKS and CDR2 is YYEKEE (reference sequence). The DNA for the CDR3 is TGTGCCAGCAGCTTGGCCGGCGGGGGCGTTGACATTCAGTACTTC. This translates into CASSLAGGGVDIQYF.

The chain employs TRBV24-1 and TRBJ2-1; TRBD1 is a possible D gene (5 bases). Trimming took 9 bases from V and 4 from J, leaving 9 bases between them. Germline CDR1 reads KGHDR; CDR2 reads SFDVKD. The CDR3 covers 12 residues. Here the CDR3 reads CATSQGYNEQFF. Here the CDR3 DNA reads TGTGCCACCTCGCAGGGTTACAATGAGCAGTTCTTC.

CDR3 in amino acids: CASSQGLSRELAKNIQYF. The CDR3 DNA reads as TGCGCCAGCAGCCAAGGTCTTTCGCGGGAACTAGCCAAAAACATTCAGTACTTC. The chain employs TRBV4-1 and TRBJ2-4, with D maybe TRBD2 (6 bases). The CDR3 is made up of 18 amino acids. Germline V gives CDR1 MGHRA, CDR2 YSYEKL. Trimming removed 1 base from V and 0 bases from J, with 16 bases in between.

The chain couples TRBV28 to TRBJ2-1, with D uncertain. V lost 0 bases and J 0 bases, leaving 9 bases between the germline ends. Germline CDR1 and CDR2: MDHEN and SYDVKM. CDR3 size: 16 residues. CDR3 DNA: TGTGCCAGCAGTTTATGGGGCAAGGTCTCCTACAATGAGCAGTTCTTC. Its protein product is CASSLWGKVSYNEQFF.

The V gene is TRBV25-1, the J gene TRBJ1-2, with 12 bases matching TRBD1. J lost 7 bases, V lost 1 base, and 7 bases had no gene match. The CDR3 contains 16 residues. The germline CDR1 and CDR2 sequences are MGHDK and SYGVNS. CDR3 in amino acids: CASSESGTGGVVGYTF. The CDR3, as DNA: TGTGCCAGCAGTGAATCCGGGACAGGGGGCGTAGTTGGCTACACCTTC.

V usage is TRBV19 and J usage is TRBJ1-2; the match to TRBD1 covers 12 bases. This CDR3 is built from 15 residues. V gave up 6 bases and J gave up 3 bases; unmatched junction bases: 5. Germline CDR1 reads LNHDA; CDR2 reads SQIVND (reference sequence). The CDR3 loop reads CASSSGTGGYYGYTF. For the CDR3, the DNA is TGTGCCAGTAGCTCCGGGACAGGGGGCTACTATGGCTACACCTTC.

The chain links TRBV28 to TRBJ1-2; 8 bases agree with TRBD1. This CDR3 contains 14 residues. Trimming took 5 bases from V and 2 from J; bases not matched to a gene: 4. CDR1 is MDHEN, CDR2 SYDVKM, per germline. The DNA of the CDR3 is TGTGCCAGCAGTGGGCAGGGGGCGAACTATGGCTACACCTTC. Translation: CASSGQGANYGYTF.

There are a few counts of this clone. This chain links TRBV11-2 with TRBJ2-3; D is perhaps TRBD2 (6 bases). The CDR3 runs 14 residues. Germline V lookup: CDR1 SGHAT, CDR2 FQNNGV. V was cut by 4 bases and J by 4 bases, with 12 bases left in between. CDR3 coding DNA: TGTGCCAGCAGCTCACCCCTAGCGCCAGATACGCAGTATTTT. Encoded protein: CASSSPLAPDTQYF.

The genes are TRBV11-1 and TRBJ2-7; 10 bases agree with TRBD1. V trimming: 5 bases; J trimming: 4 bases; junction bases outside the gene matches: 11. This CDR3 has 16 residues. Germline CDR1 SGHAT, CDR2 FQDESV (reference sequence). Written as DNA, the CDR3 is TGTGCCAGCAGCGGGTGGAACCGGGACAGGGGTTACGAGCAGTACTTC. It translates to CASSGWNRDRGYEQYF.

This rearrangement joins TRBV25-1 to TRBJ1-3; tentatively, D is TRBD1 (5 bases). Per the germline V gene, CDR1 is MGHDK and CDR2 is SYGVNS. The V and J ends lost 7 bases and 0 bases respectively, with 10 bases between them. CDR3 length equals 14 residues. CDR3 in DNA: TGTGCCAGCAAAGACAGTCTCTCTGGAAACACCATATATTTT. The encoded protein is CASKDSLSGNTIYF. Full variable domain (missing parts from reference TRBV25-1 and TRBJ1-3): EADIYQTPRYLVIGTGKKITLECSQTMGHDKMYWYQQDPGMELHLIHYSYGVNSTEKGDLSSESTVSRIRTEHFPLTLESARPSHTSQYLCASKDSLSGNTIYFGEGSWLTVV.

CDR3 nucleotide sequence: TGTGCCAGCAGCCTCCAGGGAGCGGGACTTTCCTACAATGAGCAGTTCTTC. This translates into CASSLQGAGLSYNEQFF. This chain links TRBV7-2 with TRBJ2-1; 7 bases match TRBD2. The CDR3 has 17 amino acids. Trimming took 5 bases from V and 1 from J; bases not matched to a gene: 11. The germline CDR1 and CDR2 sequences are SGHTA and FQGNSA.

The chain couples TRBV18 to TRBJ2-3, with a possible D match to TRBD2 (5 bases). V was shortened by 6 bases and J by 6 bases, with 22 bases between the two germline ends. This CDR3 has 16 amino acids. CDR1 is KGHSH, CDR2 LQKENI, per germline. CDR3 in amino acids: CASSRLGSLIQDTQYF. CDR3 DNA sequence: TGTGCCAGCTCCCGCTTGGGGAGCCTCATTCAGGATACGCAGTATTTT. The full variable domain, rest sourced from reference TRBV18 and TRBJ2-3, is NAGVMQNPRHLVRRRGQEARLRCSPMKGHSHVYWYRQLPEEGLKFMVYLQKENIIDESGMPKERFSAEFPKEGPSILRIQQVVRGDSAAYFCASSRLGSLIQDTQYFGPGTRLTVL.

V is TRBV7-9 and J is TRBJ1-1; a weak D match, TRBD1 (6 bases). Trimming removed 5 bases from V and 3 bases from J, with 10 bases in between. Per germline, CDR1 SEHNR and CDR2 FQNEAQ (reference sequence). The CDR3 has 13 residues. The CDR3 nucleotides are TGTGCCAGCAGCCCCGGGACATACACTGAAGCTTTCTTT. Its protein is CASSPGTYTEAFF.

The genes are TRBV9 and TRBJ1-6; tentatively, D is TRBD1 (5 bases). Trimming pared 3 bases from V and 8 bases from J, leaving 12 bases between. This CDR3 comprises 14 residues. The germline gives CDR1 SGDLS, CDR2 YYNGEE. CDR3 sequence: CASSASWGDSPLHF. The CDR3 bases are TGTGCCAGCAGCGCCTCGTGGGGGGATTCACCCCTCCACTTT.

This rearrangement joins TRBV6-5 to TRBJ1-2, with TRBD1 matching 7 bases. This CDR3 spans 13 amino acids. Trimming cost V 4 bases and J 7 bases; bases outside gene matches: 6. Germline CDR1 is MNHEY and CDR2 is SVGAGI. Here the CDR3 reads CASSSDRAFGYTF. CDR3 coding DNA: TGTGCCAGCAGTTCCGACAGGGCTTTTGGCTACACCTTC.

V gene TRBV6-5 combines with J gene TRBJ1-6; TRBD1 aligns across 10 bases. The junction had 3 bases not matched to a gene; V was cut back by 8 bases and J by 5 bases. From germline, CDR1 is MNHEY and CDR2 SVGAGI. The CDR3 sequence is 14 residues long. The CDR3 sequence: CASQGTGDNSPLHF. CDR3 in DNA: TGTGCCAGCCAAGGGACAGGGGATAATTCACCCCTCCACTTT.

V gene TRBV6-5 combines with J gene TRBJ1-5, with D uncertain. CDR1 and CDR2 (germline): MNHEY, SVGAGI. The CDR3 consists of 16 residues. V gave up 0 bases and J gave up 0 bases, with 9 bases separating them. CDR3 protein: CASSYSSTYSNQPQHF. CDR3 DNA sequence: TGTGCCAGCAGTTACTCGAGCACGTATAGCAATCAGCCCCAGCATTTT.

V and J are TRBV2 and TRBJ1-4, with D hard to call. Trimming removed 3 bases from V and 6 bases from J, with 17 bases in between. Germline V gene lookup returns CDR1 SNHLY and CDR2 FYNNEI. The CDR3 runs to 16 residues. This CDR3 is CASSDDAAIDDEKLFF. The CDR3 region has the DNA TGTGCCAGCAGTGACGACGCGGCCATTGATGATGAAAAACTGTTTTTT.